This TCR beta chain was sequenced in a study of molecular identifiers for immune sequencing clone quantification. Whole-study context: RNA, taken in replicates from about 20,000 or 100,000 naive CD8 cells, was split five ways, with four sequenced. Study-level findings and limits: Clone sizes could be underestimated for highly expanded clones when identical TCR molecules share a barcode.

Previously published methods and listed TCR primers were used for the bulk TCR libraries. TCRdb analysed the PCR reads with MiXCR anew, one entry per CDR3 protein. The top ten clones hold roughly 3.8% of a sample with 40,000 to 65,000 distinct CDR3 sequences, about a third of them seen once. V was clipped by 7 bases and J by 2 bases, with 19 bases between them. The germline CDR1 and CDR2 sequences are MNHEY and SMNVEV (reference sequence). The length of the CDR3 is 16 residues. The authors gated naive CD8 T cells as CD8+CD4-CCR7+CD45RA+ for sorting. This clonotype came up many times. The antigen is undetermined.

J is TRBJ2-3 and V is TRBV27; D might be TRBD2 (6 bases). The clonotype comes from a human donor in good health. Some libraries in this study had Jurkat cell RNA spiked in. The sequencing input was naive CD8+ T cells from blood, with Jurkat cell RNA spiked in. The subset denotes: FACS-sorted CD8+CD4-CCR7+CD45RA+ naive T cells. The CDR3 nucleotides are TGTGCCAGCACCCACCTGGGGGGAGGTTCCACAGATACGCAGTATTTT. Protein sequence: CASTHLGGGSTDTQYF.